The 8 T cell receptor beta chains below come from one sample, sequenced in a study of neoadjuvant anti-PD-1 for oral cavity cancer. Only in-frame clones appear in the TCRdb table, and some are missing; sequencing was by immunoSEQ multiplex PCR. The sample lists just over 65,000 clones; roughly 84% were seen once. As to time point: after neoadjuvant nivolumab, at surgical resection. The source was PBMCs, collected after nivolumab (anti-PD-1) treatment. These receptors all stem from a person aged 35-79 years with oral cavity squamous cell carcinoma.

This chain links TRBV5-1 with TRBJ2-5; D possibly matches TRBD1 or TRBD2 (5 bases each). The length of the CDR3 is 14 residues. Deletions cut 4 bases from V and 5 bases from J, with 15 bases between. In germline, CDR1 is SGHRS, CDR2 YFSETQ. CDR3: CASSVGELRETQYF. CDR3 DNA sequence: TGCGCCAGCAGCGTAGGGGAGCTACGGGAGACCCAGTACTTC. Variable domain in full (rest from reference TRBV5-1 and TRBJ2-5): KAGVTQTPRYLIKTRGQQVTLSCSPISGHRSVSWYQQTPGQGLQFLFEYFSETQRNKGNFPGRFSGRQFSNSRSEMNVSTLELGDSALYLCASSVGELRETQYFGPGTRLLVL.

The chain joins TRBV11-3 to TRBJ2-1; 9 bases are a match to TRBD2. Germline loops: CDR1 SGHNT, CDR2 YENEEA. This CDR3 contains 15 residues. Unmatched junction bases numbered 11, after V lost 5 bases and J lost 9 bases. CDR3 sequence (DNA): TGTGCCAGCAGCCCTGGAATAGCGGGAGTGGGTGAGCAGTTCTTC. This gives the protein CASSPGIAGVGEQFF.

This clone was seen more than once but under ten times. The DNA for the CDR3 is TGTGCCAGCCAGGGGGCGCTGGGAACTGAAGCTTTCTTT. Amino acids: CASQGALGTEAFF. The chain has TRBV19 and TRBJ1-1; TRBD1 matches 8 bases. V was clipped by 9 bases and J by 5 bases; unmatched bases: 8. Germline CDR1 reads LNHDA; CDR2 reads SQIVND (reference sequence). The CDR3 contains 13 residues.

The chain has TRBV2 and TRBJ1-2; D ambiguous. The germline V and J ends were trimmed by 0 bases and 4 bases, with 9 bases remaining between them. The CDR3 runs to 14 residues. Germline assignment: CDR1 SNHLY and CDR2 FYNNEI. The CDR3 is CASSEAQGRYGYTF. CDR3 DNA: TGTGCCAGCAGTGAAGCGCAAGGGCGCTATGGCTACACCTTC.

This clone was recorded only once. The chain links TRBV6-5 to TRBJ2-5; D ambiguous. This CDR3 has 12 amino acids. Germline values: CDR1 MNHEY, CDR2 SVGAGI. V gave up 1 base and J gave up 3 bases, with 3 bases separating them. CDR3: CASSYWEETQYF. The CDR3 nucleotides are TGTGCCAGCAGTTACTGGGAAGAGACCCAGTACTTC.

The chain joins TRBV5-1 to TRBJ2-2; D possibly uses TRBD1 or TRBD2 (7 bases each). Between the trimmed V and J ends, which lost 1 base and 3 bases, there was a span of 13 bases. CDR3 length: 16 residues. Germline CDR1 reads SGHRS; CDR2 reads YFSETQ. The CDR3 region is CASSLWSGGDTGELFF. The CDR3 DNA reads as TGCGCCAGCAGCTTGTGGTCAGGGGGGGACACCGGGGAGCTGTTTTTT.

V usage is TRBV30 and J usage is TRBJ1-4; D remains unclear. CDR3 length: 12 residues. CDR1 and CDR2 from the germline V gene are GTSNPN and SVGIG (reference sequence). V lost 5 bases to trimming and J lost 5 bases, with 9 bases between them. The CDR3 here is CAWGLQNEKLFF. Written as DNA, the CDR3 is TGTGCCTGGGGACTGCAAAATGAAAAACTGTTTTTT.

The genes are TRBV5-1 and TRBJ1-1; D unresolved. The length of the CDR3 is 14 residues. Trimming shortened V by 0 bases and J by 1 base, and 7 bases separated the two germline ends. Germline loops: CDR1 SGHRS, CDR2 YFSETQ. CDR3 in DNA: TGCGCCAGCAGCTTGGTATCAGAGAACACTGAAGCTTTCTTT. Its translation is CASSLVSENTEAFF.